This T cell receptor beta chain stems from a study of CD8+CD57+ T cells in acquired aplastic anemia. Overall study context: Quantities of DNA derived from sorted CD4+ and CD8+ cells averaged roughly 3.4 ug.

TCR beta VDJ and CDR3 profiling used genomic DNA as template. TCRdb used MiXCR to reprocess the reads, holding one entry per CDR3 protein. The sample has about 70,000 distinct CDR3 sequences, around half seen once. About this clonotype: Antigen specificity is unknown.

Broader study findings: Some 27 CD8+ CDR3 sequences were shared between patients and controls.

The CDR3 extends over 14 amino acids. V gave up 0 bases and J gave up 4 bases, with 9 bases separating them. Germline V gives CDR1 ENHRY, CDR2 SYGVKD. The sample taken for sequencing was sorted CD4+, CD8+, or CD8+CD57+ T cells (not recorded which) from PBMCs. The chain combines TRBV10-3 with TRBJ1-2; D may be TRBD1 (5 bases). This clonotype originated in a human donor in good health, serving as a control. The CDR3 spells CAISESKGSYGYTF. CDR3 in DNA: TGTGCCATCAGTGAGTCAAAGGGGTCCTATGGCTACACCTTC.